These 32 T cell receptor beta chains were all obtained from the same sample, sequenced in a study of shared clonotypes between healthy human individuals. The assay was immunoSEQ multiplex PCR, and TCRdb's table has in-frame clones only and misses some. Of millions of clones in the sample, more than 80% are singletons; the top ten hold roughly 0.36%. The sample taken for sequencing was naive CD4+ T cells from PBMCs. As for subset: CD45RA+ positively selected. The receptors derive from a man in his late teens or twenties in good health. Some clones in this sample may be carry-over from other donors' samples.

CDR3 sequence: CASRPSGIYNEQFF. CDR3 DNA sequence: TGTGCCAGCAGGCCTAGCGGGATATACAATGAGCAGTTCTTC. This chain connects TRBV6-1 to TRBJ2-1, with 9 bases fitting TRBD2. The junction had 4 bases not matched to a gene; V was cut back by 6 bases and J by 4 bases. Germline lookup yields CDR1 MNHNS and CDR2 SASEGT. CDR3 size: 14 residues.

The J gene is TRBJ1-4, the V gene TRBV4-1; D call uncertain. The length of the CDR3 is 16 residues. Germline V CDR1 and CDR2: MGHRA, YSYEKL. The V end lost 1 base, the J end lost 8 bases, and 17 bases lay between the germline ends. The CDR3, as DNA: TGCGCCAGCAGCCAAGGTAGCGGAAAGGGTTGGGAAAAACTGTTTTTT. Translation gives CASSQGSGKGWEKLFF.

This clone was recorded only once. The rearrangement joins TRBV5-4 to TRBJ2-4, with D perhaps TRBD1 (6 bases). Germline CDR1 SGHNT, CDR2 YYREEE (reference sequence). This CDR3 is built from 14 residues. The V gene lost 0 bases and the J gene lost 7 bases, with 11 bases spanning the gap. CDR3 amino acids: CASSLARGANIQYF. The CDR3 bases are TGTGCCAGCAGCTTGGCCAGGGGCGCGAACATTCAGTACTTC.

The chain employs TRBV12-5 and TRBJ1-2; TRBD1 aligns across 11 bases. Germline assignment: CDR1 LGHNT and CDR2 FRNRAP. CDR3 length equals 16 residues. Germline trimming cut 4 bases from V and 4 bases from J; bases unmatched to any gene: 8. The CDR3 is CASGSREGQGAYGYTF. In DNA, the CDR3 is TGTGCTAGTGGTTCCCGGGAAGGACAGGGGGCCTATGGCTACACCTTC.

The table lists this clone with a count of one. The J gene is TRBJ1-5, the V gene TRBV10-2, with D unresolved. The V gene's germline CDR1 is WSHSY and CDR2 SAAADI. There are 15 residues in the CDR3. Trimming shortened V by 5 bases and J by 1 base, and 12 bases separated the two germline ends. This chain's CDR3 is CASSRTFKSNQPQHF. As DNA, the CDR3 is TGCGCCAGCAGTCGGACCTTCAAAAGCAATCAGCCCCAGCATTTT.

The chain links TRBV6-5 to TRBJ1-2; D ambiguous. The CDR3 contains 14 residues. Per the germline V gene, CDR1 is MNHEY and CDR2 is SVGAGI. Trimming took off 0 bases at V and 11 bases at J, with 16 bases between the two ends. DNA for the CDR3: TGTGCCAGCAGTTACTCGAGCTTGAGGCTTAGTTACACCTTC. Its protein is CASSYSSLRLSYTF.

V is TRBV5-1 and J is TRBJ2-1, with no clear D. This CDR3 spans 15 amino acids. Trimming removed 1 base from V and 8 bases from J, with 16 bases in between. The germline gives CDR1 SGHRS, CDR2 YFSETQ. This chain's CDR3 is CASSLYGPGLDEQFF. In DNA form, the CDR3 reads TGCGCCAGCAGCTTGTATGGCCCAGGCCTCGATGAGCAGTTCTTC.

Here the CDR3 DNA reads TGTGCCAGTAGTATAGGGACCTACCCCGATACGCAGTATTTT. Protein: CASSIGTYPDTQYF. J is TRBJ2-3 and V is TRBV19, with no clear D. Germline CDR1 is LNHDA and CDR2 is SQIVND (reference sequence). The CDR3 covers 14 residues. The V and J ends lost 1 base and 6 bases respectively, with 11 bases between them.

CDR3 region: CASSSYVTGQLYEQYF. The CDR3 bases are TGTGCCAGCAGTTCGTACGTCACAGGGCAACTCTACGAGCAGTACTTC. This chain links TRBV28 with TRBJ2-7; D may be TRBD1 (6 bases). CDR1 is MDHEN, CDR2 SYDVKM, per germline. With 4 bases removed from V and 3 bases from J, the gap between germline ends came to 19 bases. The CDR3 extends over 16 amino acids.

This chain connects TRBV28 to TRBJ2-1; D tentatively reads TRBD1 or TRBD2 (6 bases each). V gave up 4 bases and J gave up 8 bases, with 9 bases separating them. This CDR3 region has 12 residues. CDR1 and CDR2 (germline): MDHEN, SYDVKM. CDR3 sequence: CASSSRGDEQFF. Written as DNA, the CDR3 is TGTGCCAGCAGTTCGAGGGGGGATGAGCAGTTCTTC.

The chain recombines TRBV27 with TRBJ1-1; a weak D match, TRBD1 (6 bases). CDR3 length: 15 residues. The germline V gene encodes CDR1 MNHEY and CDR2 SMNVEV (reference sequence). V was pared by 8 bases and J by 4 bases, with 20 bases between. The CDR3 loop is CASSKGGAVGTEAFF. CDR3 bases: TGTGCCAGCTCAAAAGGGGGGGCGGTCGGCACTGAAGCTTTCTTT.

The chain combines TRBV6-5 with TRBJ2-2; 9 nucleotides align to TRBD1. CDR3 length: 14 residues. V lost 6 bases to trimming and J lost 7 bases; unmatched junction nucleotides: 6. Germline values: CDR1 MNHEY, CDR2 SVGAGI. Here the CDR3 DNA reads TGTGCCAGCAGACAGGGGGCCCGGGGCGGGGAGCTGTTTTTT. Protein: CASRQGARGGELFF.

This clone was seen only a few times. The chain joins TRBV2 to TRBJ1-1, with TRBD1 identical over 8 bases. The CDR3 extends over 15 amino acids. The germline V gene has CDR1 SNHLY and CDR2 FYNNEI. J lost 5 bases, V lost 2 bases, and 7 bases had no gene match. CDR3 nucleotides: TGTGCCAGCAGTGAAAAAGCAGGGGGCATAACTGAAGCTTTCTTT. This codes for CASSEKAGGITEAFF.

Comment on this clone: Other DNA sequences within the sample encode an identical CDR3. The rearrangement links TRBV5-6 to TRBJ2-3; D gene uncertain. The germline V gene has CDR1 SGHDT and CDR2 YYEEEE. V lost 0 bases and J lost 5, with 1 base in between. The CDR3 contains 11 residues. The CDR3: CASSLGDTQYF. CDR3 nucleotides: TGTGCCAGCAGCTTGGGAGATACGCAGTATTTT.

The chain has TRBV6-4 and TRBJ2-3, with 8 bases fitting TRBD1. V lost 4 bases to trimming and J lost 4 bases; unmatched junction nucleotides: 7. CDR1 and CDR2 (germline): MRHNA, SNTAGT. CDR3 length: 15 amino acids. CDR3 amino acids: CASSAAGTGADTQYF. The DNA of the CDR3 is TGTGCCAGCAGTGCAGCCGGGACAGGCGCAGATACGCAGTATTTT.

V and J are TRBV12-5 and TRBJ1-2, with D tentatively TRBD1 (5 bases). CDR3 length: 15 residues. The V end was cut by 6 bases, the J end by 3 bases, with 17 bases between. Germline values: CDR1 LGHNT, CDR2 FRNRAP. As DNA, the CDR3 is TGTGCTAGTGGCCCCACGGGCAGGGAAGACTATGGCTACACCTTC. Its protein is CASGPTGREDYGYTF.

The chain couples TRBV7-3 to TRBJ2-7, with 7 bases that match TRBD2. CDR1 and CDR2 (germline): SGHTA, FQGTGA. Germline trimming cut 9 bases from V and 0 bases from J; bases unmatched to any gene: 8. The CDR3 consists of 14 residues. CDR3 in amino acids: CASTAAGPSYEQYF. The CDR3 region has the DNA TGTGCCAGTACCGCAGCGGGGCCCTCCTACGAGCAGTACTTC. Drawing the rest from reference TRBV7-3 and TRBJ2-7, the complete variable domain is GAGVSQTPSNKVTEKGKYVELRCDPISGHTALYWYRQSLGQGPEFLIYFQGTGAADDSGLPNDRFFAVRPEGSVSTLKIQRTERGDSAVYLCASTAAGPSYEQYFGPGTRLTVT.

The chain links TRBV5-1 to TRBJ2-1; TRBD2 matches 10 bases. Germline lookup yields CDR1 SGHRS and CDR2 YFSETQ. This CDR3 spans 18 amino acids. V lost 3 bases, J lost 4 bases, and 13 bases stayed unmatched. CDR3: CASSSNGAGGPKYNEQFF. The CDR3 DNA follows: TGCGCCAGCAGCTCCAATGGAGCGGGAGGGCCTAAGTACAATGAGCAGTTCTTC.

With respect to this clone: At the DNA level, this CDR3 is encoded by other sequences in the same sample as well. This chain uses TRBV5-1 with TRBJ1-5; 7 positions match TRBD1. The germline gives CDR1 SGHRS, CDR2 YFSETQ. CDR3 length: 14 amino acids. V was pared by 4 bases and J by 3 bases, with 4 bases of the junction left unmatched. The DNA of the CDR3 is TGCGCCAGCAGCCCACAGGGGCTCAATCAGCCCCAGCATTTT. This sequence encodes CASSPQGLNQPQHF. The variable domain in full, completed from reference TRBV5-1 and TRBJ1-5, reads KAGVTQTPRYLIKTRGQQVTLSCSPISGHRSVSWYQQTPGQGLQFLFEYFSETQRNKGNFPGRFSGRQFSNSRSEMNVSTLELGDSALYLCASSPQGLNQPQHFGDGTRLSIL.

This clone has only one observation. This sequence joins TRBV2 and TRBJ1-5; TRBD1 aligns across 8 bases. The CDR3 is 16 residues long. With 2 bases clipped from V and 4 bases from J, the junction kept 7 bases outside the gene matches. CDR1 is SNHLY and CDR2 is FYNNEI in the germline V gene. The CDR3 coding sequence is TGTGCCAGCAGTGAACAGGGGACAGGCGGGAATCAGCCCCAGCATTTT. This codes for CASSEQGTGGNQPQHF.

The V gene is TRBV5-6, the J gene TRBJ2-2; the D gene is possibly TRBD2 (6 bases). Germline-derived CDR1 and CDR2 are SGHDT and YYEEEE. The ends were cut back, 0 bases at V and 4 bases at J, with 10 bases in the middle. The CDR3 loop spans 15 amino acids. CDR3 loop: CASSLVTRSTGELFF. CDR3 DNA: TGTGCCAGCAGCTTGGTGACTAGAAGCACCGGGGAGCTGTTTTTT.

V is TRBV5-6 and J is TRBJ1-5; 7 bases match TRBD1. J gave up 0 bases and V 0 bases, and 3 bases lay outside the gene matches. CDR3 length: 16 amino acids. From germline, CDR1 is SGHDT and CDR2 YYEEEE. The CDR3 region has the DNA TGTGCCAGCAGCTTGGGCAGGGGGTATAGCAATCAGCCCCAGCATTTT. As protein: CASSLGRGYSNQPQHF.

The chain couples TRBV6-5 to TRBJ2-3; the D call may be TRBD1 or TRBD2 (5 bases each). Trimming removed 0 bases at V and 1 base at J, with 8 bases between. CDR3 length: 15 amino acids. Per the germline V gene, CDR1 is MNHEY and CDR2 is SVGAGI. This CDR3 reads CASSYSRGGTDTQYF. For the CDR3, the DNA is TGTGCCAGCAGTTACTCACGAGGGGGCACAGATACGCAGTATTTT.

The chain uses TRBV19 and TRBJ2-7, with 7 bases matching TRBD2. The germline V gene has CDR1 LNHDA and CDR2 SQIVND (reference sequence). The CDR3 extends over 14 amino acids. The V gene end was trimmed by 5 bases and the J gene end by 5 bases; junction bases not matched to a gene: 9. The CDR3 here is CASSYWEGADEQYF. CDR3 sequence (DNA): TGTGCCAGTAGTTACTGGGAGGGTGCCGACGAGCAGTACTTC.

This clone was counted a single time. The chain combines TRBV29-1 with TRBJ2-2; 10 positions agree with TRBD1. The CDR3 extends over 14 amino acids. With V trimmed by 8 bases and J by 5 bases, 8 bases remained unmatched. CDR1 is SQVTM and CDR2 is ANQGSEA in the germline V gene. CDR3 in amino acids: CSTPGQGITGELFF. The CDR3 coding sequence is TGCAGCACTCCGGGACAGGGGATTACCGGGGAGCTGTTTTTT.

The chain is built from TRBV18 and TRBJ2-5; D is unresolved. This CDR3 spans 15 amino acids. V lost 2 bases and J lost 1, with 11 bases in between. Germline CDR1 reads KGHSH; CDR2 reads LQKENI. Here the CDR3 reads CASSPTGRSQETQYF. CDR3 sequence (DNA): TGTGCCAGCTCACCAACCGGCCGGTCCCAAGAGACCCAGTACTTC.

The chain carries TRBV7-9 and TRBJ1-1; D is undetermined. Germline V gives CDR1 SEHNR, CDR2 FQNEAQ (reference sequence). CDR3 length equals 13 residues. Trimming removed 4 bases from V and 10 bases from J, with 16 bases in between. CDR3 region: CASSYQRTGGAFF. The CDR3 nucleotides are TGTGCCAGCAGCTACCAAAGGACTGGAGGAGCTTTCTTT.

This clone was found once. DNA for the CDR3: TGTGCCAGCAGGTCGGGACAGGGGTACACTGAAGCTTTCTTT. This encodes CASRSGQGYTEAFF. The rearrangement links TRBV7-8 to TRBJ1-1; 10 bases map to TRBD1. V was clipped by 6 bases and J by 3 bases; unmatched bases: 4. In germline, CDR1 is SGHVS, CDR2 FQNEAQ. CDR3 length: 14 amino acids.

This chain uses TRBV9 with TRBJ2-3; TRBD1 matches at 8 bases. The CDR3 has 18 residues. Germline CDR1 and CDR2: SGDLS and YYNGEE. Trimming took 0 bases from V and 0 from J; bases not matched to a gene: 9. For the CDR3, the DNA is TGTGCCAGCAGCGTAGCTGGGACAGGCCTTCCTAGCACAGATACGCAGTATTTT. This encodes CASSVAGTGLPSTDTQYF.

The chain is built from TRBV2 and TRBJ1-2; weak D call: TRBD1 (6 bases). V was pared by 5 bases and J by 6 bases, with 22 bases between. The germline CDR1 and CDR2 sequences are SNHLY and FYNNEI. The CDR3 covers 16 residues. In DNA form, the CDR3 reads TGTGCCAGCAGTACTCCAGGGGCAGAGTGGTCGGATGGCTACACCTTC. Residues: CASSTPGAEWSDGYTF.

This rearrangement joins TRBV30 to TRBJ1-1; D is ambiguous. The germline CDR1 and CDR2 sequences are GTSNPN and SVGIG (reference sequence). The CDR3 spans 13 residues. V gave up 1 base and J gave up 5 bases, with 11 bases separating them. CDR3 DNA sequence: TGTGCCTGGAGTGAACAGTTGGGTACTGAAGCTTTCTTT. Its protein is CAWSEQLGTEAFF.

The rearrangement joins TRBV7-9 to TRBJ2-3; 7 positions agree with TRBD1. The J segment lost 4 bases and the V segment lost 3 bases, leaving 4 bases of the junction unmatched. The CDR3 spans 14 residues. The germline V gene encodes CDR1 SEHNR and CDR2 FQNEAQ (reference sequence). The CDR3 DNA follows: TGTGCCAGCAGCTTGGGGACAGCCCCAGATACGCAGTATTTT. Its translation: CASSLGTAPDTQYF.